This TCR beta chain was observed in a study of T cell responses to AZD1222 COVID-19 vaccine. Looking at the study overall: The analysis combined second doses at about 4 or about 12 weeks.

Trimming removed 5 bases from V and 4 bases from J, with 10 bases in between. Germline values: CDR1 MDHEN, CDR2 SYDVKM. CDR3 length equals 13 residues. Whole-study findings and limits: Reportedly, nearly half the spike-specific TCRs target unmutated variant regions. AZD1222 recipients seropositive at baseline numbered only six or seven. Donors in the cohort were predominantly white British and more often female, and clonal diversity was possibly underestimated.

Data came from immunoSEQ multiplex PCR; TCRdb stores just in-frame clones and leaves some out. The table lists around 130,000 clones, around 94% of them singletons. A single count supports this clone. Its antigen remains unknown. The sequencing here drew on peripheral blood, taken on day 0 of AZD1222 vaccination. The receptor was derived from an adult in good health. This chain links TRBV28 with TRBJ2-3; a possible D gene is TRBD2 (5 bases). The CDR3 DNA is TGTGCCAGCAGTCCAACCGGGGCAGATACGCAGTATTTT. Translation: CASSPTGADTQYF.